These T cell receptor beta chains were read from a single sample in a study of beta chain features in type 1 diabetes. Generated by immunoSEQ multiplex PCR, the TCRdb table keeps only in-frame clones and is missing some. The top ten clones hold approximately 0.042% of a sample with hundreds of thousands of clones, 11% to 15% of them seen once. Sequencing was done on a sample of naive CD4+ T cells from blood. The receptor set was obtained from a man between 18 and 35 years old with type 1 diabetes. CDR3s include the opening cysteine and the closing phenylalanine or tryptophan. D genes are given only for firm matches. The size entry is marked missing in some rows and otherwise reads once, few, many or a size class.

v_gene	j_gene	d_gene	abundance	CDR3nt	CDR3aa
TRBV7-2	TRBJ2-3	NA	NA	TGTGCCAGCAGCTTAGGGGACGCCTCCACAGATACGCAGTATTTT	CASSLGDASTDTQYF
TRBV30	TRBJ1-6	NA	NA	TGTGCCTGGAGTCCGGGCCCGACGTCGTGGAATTCACCCCTCCACTTT	CAWSPGPTSWNSPLHF
TRBV5-1	TRBJ2-7	NA	NA	TGCGCCAGCAGCTTGGGCTACGATTTCGAGCAGTACTTC	CASSLGYDFEQYF
TRBV20-1	TRBJ2-3	NA	once	TGCAGTGCTGTTCGGCCAGATACGCAGTATTTT	CSAVRPDTQYF
TRBV4-1	TRBJ1-4	TRBD1	NA	TGCGCCAGCAGCCAAGTCGGCAGGGGGCGAAATAATGAAAAACTGTTTTTT	CASSQVGRGRNNEKLFF
TRBV20-1	TRBJ1-1	NA	NA	TGCAGTGCTAGAGGTGCTTTCTTT	CSARGAFF
TRBV5-6	TRBJ2-7	NA	NA	TGTGCCAGCAGCCGATTCCGGACCTTAGGCTACGAGCAGTACTTC	CASSRFRTLGYEQYF
TRBV5-4	TRBJ1-1	NA	NA	TGTGCCAGCAGCGCCCCATTGTACACTGAAGCTTTCTTT	CASSAPLYTEAFF
TRBV6-1	TRBJ2-7	NA	NA	TGTGCCAGCAGTGAAACCGACTTCTACGAGCAGTACTTC	CASSETDFYEQYF
TRBV30	TRBJ1-2	TRBD1	few	TGTGCCTGGACTCAAGGGGGACAGGGGGCTGACTATGGCTACACCTTC	CAWTQGGQGADYGYTF
TRBV5-4	TRBJ2-1	TRBD2	NA	TGTGCCAGCAGCCCTAGCGGGGGGGCCGATAATGAGCAGTTCTTC	CASSPSGGADNEQFF
TRBV9	TRBJ1-3	NA	NA	TGTGCCAGCAGCGTAGAGACAGGCGCTGGAAACACCATATATTTT	CASSVETGAGNTIYF
TRBV27	TRBJ1-1	TRBD1	few	TGTGCCACATTCGACTCAGGGGGAGGCAACACTGAAGCTTTCTTT	CATFDSGGGNTEAFF
TRBV6-5	TRBJ1-2	NA	NA	TGTGCCAGCAGTTACGGAGCGAGCCGAGGCTACACCTTC	CASSYGASRGYTF
TRBV5-4	TRBJ2-1	TRBD1	few	TGTGCCAGCGCTCCGGGACAGGGGAATGTGAATGAGCAGTTCTTC	CASAPGQGNVNEQFF
TRBV5-1	TRBJ1-6	NA	NA	TGCGCCAGCAGCTTACCGGATGATAATTCACCCCTCCACTTT	CASSLPDDNSPLHF
TRBV28	TRBJ2-1	TRBD1	NA	TGTGCCAGCAGTTTAGGCATACGCCGGGACAGGGGGGACAATGAGCAGTTCTTC	CASSLGIRRDRGDNEQFF